The 2 T cell receptor beta chains reported below all come from one sample, sequenced in a study of OX40 agonist ivuxolimab in advanced cancers. Measured with immunoSEQ multiplex PCR; TCRdb has only the in-frame clones, and not every one. The table includes roughly 71,000 clones, 70% to 85% detected once. The sample here was CD4+ or CD8+ T cells sorted from blood, taken in a trial of the OX40 agonist ivuxolimab. The receptors derive from an adult with an advanced solid tumor such as melanoma, head and neck, liver or kidney cancer.

The chain uses TRBV5-4 and TRBJ2-3, with 14 bases matching TRBD2. This CDR3 contains 18 residues. Trimming took 5 bases from V and 0 from J; bases not matched to a gene: 8. Germline V gene sequence: CDR1 SGHNT, CDR2 YYREEE (reference sequence). CDR3 nucleotide sequence: TGTGCCAGCAGTTCCGGGACTAGCGGGAGTGGGAGCACAGATACGCAGTATTTT. Protein sequence: CASSSGTSGSGSTDTQYF.

CDR3 sequence reads: CSATLYGYTF. The CDR3 DNA is TGCAGTGCTACCCTCTATGGCTACACCTTC. The chain uses TRBV20-1 and TRBJ1-2; D gene ambiguous. The length of the CDR3 is 10 residues. Trimming cost V 4 bases and J 4 bases, with 4 bases left between them. Germline V gene data show CDR1 as DFQATT and CDR2 as SNEGSKA (reference sequence).